This T cell receptor beta chain was sequenced during a study of blood T cells in healthy people across ages. V lost 5 bases and J 6 bases, leaving 14 bases between the germline ends. Looked up from germline, CDR1 is LNHNV and CDR2 is YYDKDF (reference sequence). The CDR3 covers 14 residues. This clonotype appeared a single time. PCR was performed a second time for about 7 to 11 cycles using a sample-barcoded 5' primer and a J-beta primer mix. Using its own MiXCR run on the 5' RACE reads, TCRdb lists one record per CDR3 protein. The sample shows around 990,000 distinct CDR3 sequences, about 23% of them seen only once. The same sample was also studied in work on T cells of mothers and their children.

The V call is TRBV15, the J call TRBJ2-1; D perhaps matches TRBD1 (6 bases). Input material: blood. The TCR sequence derives from a girl aged 2-15 years in good health. The CDR3 is CATSGITGSNEQFF. CDR3 nucleotides: TGTGCCACCAGCGGTATCACAGGGTCCAATGAGCAGTTCTTC.